These 21 T cell receptor beta chains came from one sample sequenced in a study of cytotoxic CD8 clonotypes in ibrutinib-treated CLL. Libraries were prepared by immunoSEQ multiplex PCR; TCRdb keeps only in-frame clonotypes and omits some of them. The sample carries about 300,000 clones, 70% to 80% recorded once. The source was PBMCs, collected at disease progression, from a patient treated with ibrutinib. These receptors all come from a human donor with chronic lymphocytic leukemia.

The rearrangement uses TRBV11-2 and TRBJ2-2, with D tentatively TRBD2 (6 bases). The CDR3 has 16 amino acids. The germline CDR1 and CDR2 sequences are SGHAT and FQNNGV. The V and J ends lost 5 bases and 0 bases respectively, with 13 bases between them. CDR3 in amino acids: CASSPLAGTNTGELFF. The CDR3 nucleotides are TGTGCCAGCAGCCCCCTGGCGGGGACGAACACCGGGGAGCTGTTTTTT. Using reference TRBV11-2 and TRBJ2-2 for the parts outside the CDR3, the full variable domain is EAGVAQSPRYKIIEKRQSVAFWCNPISGHATLYWYQQILGQGPKLLIQFQNNGVVDDSQLPKDRFSAERLKGVDSTLKIQPAKLEDSAVYLCASSPLAGTNTGELFFGEGSRLTVL.

This chain connects TRBV7-8 to TRBJ2-1, with 10 bases lining up with TRBD2. The germline V gene has CDR1 SGHVS and CDR2 FQNEAQ. The junction had 11 bases not matched to a gene; V was cut back by 1 base and J by 8 bases. The CDR3 extends over 17 amino acids. DNA for the CDR3: TGTGCCAGCAGCTTAGGATACCACAGCGGGAGGGTCGATGAGCAGTTCTTC. Its protein product is CASSLGYHSGRVDEQFF.

This chain joins TRBV20-1 and TRBJ1-2; D call uncertain. The V end was cut by 7 bases, the J end by 3 bases, with 9 bases between. The CDR3 length is 11 residues. Germline V gives CDR1 DFQATT, CDR2 SNEGSKA (reference sequence). CDR3 nucleotides: TGCAGTGGGGTCTCCGACTATGGCTACACCTTC. It specifies CSGVSDYGYTF.

The genes are TRBV10-3 and TRBJ1-2, with a possible D match to TRBD1 (5 bases). Trimming took off 6 bases at V and 0 bases at J, with 14 bases between the two ends. The CDR3 spans 15 residues. Germline assignment: CDR1 ENHRY and CDR2 SYGVKD. The CDR3 DNA follows: TGTGCCATCAGGACGGCGGGGACCGCTAACTATGGCTACACCTTC. Its translation: CAIRTAGTANYGYTF.

This chain uses TRBV6-5 with TRBJ1-2; D remains unclear. Germline V CDR1 and CDR2: MNHEY, SVGAGI. V lost 0 bases, J lost 3 bases, and 8 bases lay in between. This CDR3 region has 14 residues. The CDR3 region is CASSYSFSHYGYTF. In DNA form, the CDR3 reads TGTGCCAGCAGTTACTCCTTCAGTCACTATGGCTACACCTTC.

This clone was recorded a few times. The chain recombines TRBV5-4 with TRBJ1-1, with 10 nucleotides matching TRBD1. V lost 0 bases and J lost 5; bases outside the gene matches: 4. Germline CDR1 SGHNT, CDR2 YYREEE (reference sequence). CDR3 length equals 15 residues. The CDR3 sequence is CASSLVGTGVTEAFF. In DNA, the CDR3 is TGTGCCAGCAGCTTGGTCGGGACAGGGGTTACTGAAGCTTTCTTT. Full variable domain (remainder filled in from reference TRBV5-4 and TRBJ1-1): ETGVTQSPTHLIKTRGQQVTLRCSSQSGHNTVSWYQQALGQGPQFIFQYYREEENGRGNFPPRFSGLQFPNYSSELNVNALELDDSALYLCASSLVGTGVTEAFFGQGTRLTVV.

The chain has TRBV27 and TRBJ2-1; 8 bases align to TRBD1. Germline trimming cut 4 bases from V and 7 bases from J; bases unmatched to any gene: 12. The CDR3 is 16 amino acids. CDR1 MNHEY and CDR2 SMNVEV come from the germline V gene (reference sequence). CDR3 in DNA: TGTGCCAGCAGTTATCCGGGCAGGGGGCCGGGTAATGAGCAGTTCTTC. Residues: CASSYPGRGPGNEQFF.

This chain uses TRBV7-8 with TRBJ2-3; D is unclear. Trimming took off 5 bases at V and 4 bases at J, with 16 bases between the two ends. This CDR3 is 15 amino acids long. CDR1 and CDR2 from the germline V gene are SGHVS and FQNEAQ. CDR3 DNA: TGTGCCAGCAGCCCCACGTGGGCTCGGGCAGATACGCAGTATTTT. It translates to CASSPTWARADTQYF.

This chain connects TRBV7-8 to TRBJ2-7; no definite D call. Germline V gives CDR1 SGHVS, CDR2 FQNEAQ. The CDR3 has 12 amino acids. Trimming cost V 5 bases and J 5 bases, with 10 bases left between them. The CDR3 DNA reads TGTGCCAGCAGCCGCGGATGGAACGAGCAGTACTTC. It codes for CASSRGWNEQYF. Complete variable domain (other parts from reference TRBV7-8 and TRBJ2-7): GAGVSQSPRYKVAKRGQDVALRCDPISGHVSLFWYQQALGQGPEFLTYFQNEAQLDKSGLPSDRFFAERPEGSVSTLKIQRTQQEDSAVYLCASSRGWNEQYFGPGTRLTVT.

There are a few counts of this clone. The rearrangement uses TRBV5-1 and TRBJ2-2, with 7 bases matching TRBD1. There are 15 residues in the CDR3. The ends lost 2 bases at V and 6 bases at J; junction bases unmatched: 7. In germline, CDR1 is SGHRS, CDR2 YFSETQ. In DNA, the CDR3 is TGCGCCAGCAGCTTTAGGACAGGAGCCCCCGGGGAGCTGTTTTTT. Translation gives CASSFRTGAPGELFF.

This rearrangement joins TRBV5-4 to TRBJ1-2; no clear D. This CDR3 is 13 amino acids long. The germline V gene has CDR1 SGHNT and CDR2 YYREEE (reference sequence). V lost 0 bases and J lost 3, with 6 bases in between. The CDR3 DNA is TGTGCCAGCAGCTTGGCCCAGGACTATGGCTACACCTTC. Translation: CASSLAQDYGYTF.

The V call is TRBV10-1, the J call TRBJ2-7; D may be TRBD2 (6 bases). The CDR3 consists of 16 residues. Germline V gives CDR1 WNHNN, CDR2 SYGVQD (reference sequence). The V gene lost 0 bases and the J gene lost 6 bases, with 18 bases spanning the gap. CDR3 protein: CASSESIGLDGGEQYF. In DNA, the CDR3 is TGCGCCAGCAGTGAGTCTATCGGCCTAGACGGGGGCGAGCAGTACTTC.

V is TRBV7-2 and J is TRBJ2-3; 7 nucleotides agree with TRBD2. The CDR3 covers 14 residues. After removal of 5 bases from V and 3 bases from J, the junction contained 5 bases not matched to a gene. Germline V gives CDR1 SGHTA, CDR2 FQGNSA. CDR3 nucleotides: TGTGCCAGCAGCCCAGGACTAGTTACAGATACGCAGTATTTT. Translating it yields CASSPGLVTDTQYF.

For this clone: An end of the junction differs from the germline gene, which may be a read error. The rearrangement joins TRBV9 to TRBJ1-2; the D gene is possibly TRBD1 (5 bases). The CDR3 contains 16 residues. Germline V gives CDR1 SGDLS, CDR2 YYNGEE. The CDR3: CASSPFRDVYNYGCTF. CDR3 nucleotide sequence: TGTGCCAGCAGCCCATTCCGGGACGTATATAACTATGGCTGCACCTTC. Based on the CDR3 plus reference TRBV9 and TRBJ1-2, the full variable domain is DSGVTQTPKHLITATGQRVTLRCSPRSGDLSVYWYQQSLDQGLQFLIQYYNGEERAKGNILERFSAQQFPDLHSELNLSSLELGDSALYFCASSPFRDVYNYGCTFGSGTRLTVV.

The V gene is TRBV6-6, the J gene TRBJ2-7; no reliable D call. Germline V gene sequence: CDR1 MNHNY, CDR2 SVGAGI (reference sequence). The CDR3 runs 12 residues. V was cut by 4 bases and J by 3 bases, with 7 bases left in between. Here the CDR3 reads CASSSTGYEQYF. CDR3 sequence (DNA): TGTGCCAGCAGTTCCACCGGCTACGAGCAGTACTTC.

J is TRBJ1-2 and V is TRBV28, with 9 bases that match TRBD1. Germline V gene lookup returns CDR1 MDHEN and CDR2 SYDVKM. V dropped 5 bases and J dropped 4; count of bases not matched to a gene: 8. This CDR3 is 15 amino acids long. Here the CDR3 reads CASSTRTGAIYGYTF. The CDR3 nucleotides are TGTGCCAGCAGTACAAGGACAGGGGCCATCTATGGCTACACCTTC.

This rearrangement joins TRBV7-6 to TRBJ2-1, with TRBD1 matching 7 bases. Unmatched junction bases numbered 4, after V lost 5 bases and J lost 6 bases. The germline V gene has CDR1 SGHVS and CDR2 FNYEAQ. The CDR3 runs to 13 residues. CDR3 nucleotide sequence: TGTGCCAGCAGCCGGGGACAGCTCAATGAGCAGTTCTTC. The encoded protein is CASSRGQLNEQFF.

J is TRBJ2-7 and V is TRBV11-1; D is uncertain. V lost 2 bases and J 7 bases, leaving 15 bases between the germline ends. CDR3 length equals 14 residues. Germline V gives CDR1 SGHAT, CDR2 FQDESV (reference sequence). The CDR3 sequence is CASSLKHPVGEQYF. In DNA, the CDR3 is TGTGCCAGCAGCTTAAAACACCCGGTGGGGGAGCAGTACTTC.

CDR3 nucleotides: TGCGCCAGCAGCCAAGATTCCCCTTTCGAGGCTAGCGGGAGGGTTCGTGAGCAGTTCTTC. This codes for CASSQDSPFEASGRVREQFF. The chain carries TRBV4-1 and TRBJ2-1, with TRBD2 matching over 12 bases. The germline CDR1 and CDR2 sequences are MGHRA and YSYEKL. V gave up 0 bases and J gave up 9 bases; unmatched junction bases: 18. The CDR3 loop spans 20 amino acids.

The rearrangement joins TRBV10-3 to TRBJ1-2; 7 bases line up with TRBD1. V lost 4 bases to trimming and J lost 4 bases; unmatched junction nucleotides: 6. The CDR3 is made up of 14 amino acids. Germline lookup yields CDR1 ENHRY and CDR2 SYGVKD. The CDR3 region has the DNA TGTGCCATCAGTGCCGAGCCAGGGGGCTATGGCTACACCTTC. Amino acid sequence: CAISAEPGGYGYTF.

The chain links TRBV29-1 to TRBJ2-7; D perhaps matches TRBD2 (5 bases). V lost 4 bases and J 5 bases, leaving 12 bases between the germline ends. The CDR3 runs 12 residues. From germline, CDR1 is SQVTM and CDR2 ANQGSEA. CDR3 amino acids: CSVGRVYDEQYF. Written as DNA, the CDR3 is TGCAGCGTTGGGCGGGTTTATGACGAGCAGTACTTC.